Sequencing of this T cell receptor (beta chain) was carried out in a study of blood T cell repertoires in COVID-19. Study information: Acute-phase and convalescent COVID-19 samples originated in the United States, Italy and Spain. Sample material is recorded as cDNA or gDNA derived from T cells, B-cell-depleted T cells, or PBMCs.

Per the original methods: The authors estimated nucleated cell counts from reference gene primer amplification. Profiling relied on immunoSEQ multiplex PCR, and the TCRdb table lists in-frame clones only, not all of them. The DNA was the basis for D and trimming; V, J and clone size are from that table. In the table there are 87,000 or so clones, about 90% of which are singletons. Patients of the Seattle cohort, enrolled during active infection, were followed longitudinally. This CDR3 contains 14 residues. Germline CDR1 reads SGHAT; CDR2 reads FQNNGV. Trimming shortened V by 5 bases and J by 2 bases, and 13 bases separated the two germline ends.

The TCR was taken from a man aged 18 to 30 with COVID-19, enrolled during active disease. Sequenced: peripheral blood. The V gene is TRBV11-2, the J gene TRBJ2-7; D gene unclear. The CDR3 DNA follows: TGTGCCAGCAGCCGGTTGGAGACGACCTACGAGCAGTACTTC. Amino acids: CASSRLETTYEQYF.